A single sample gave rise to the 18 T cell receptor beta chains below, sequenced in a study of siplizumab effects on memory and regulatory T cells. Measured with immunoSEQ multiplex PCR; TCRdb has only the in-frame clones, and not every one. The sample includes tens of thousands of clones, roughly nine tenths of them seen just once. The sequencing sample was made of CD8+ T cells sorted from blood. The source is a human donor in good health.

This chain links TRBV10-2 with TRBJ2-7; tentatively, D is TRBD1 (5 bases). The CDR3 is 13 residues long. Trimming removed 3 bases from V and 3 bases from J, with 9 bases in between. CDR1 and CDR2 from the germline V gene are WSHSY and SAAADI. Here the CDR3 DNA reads TGCGCCAGCAGTGACGACAGAGACTACGAGCAGTACTTC. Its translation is CASSDDRDYEQYF.

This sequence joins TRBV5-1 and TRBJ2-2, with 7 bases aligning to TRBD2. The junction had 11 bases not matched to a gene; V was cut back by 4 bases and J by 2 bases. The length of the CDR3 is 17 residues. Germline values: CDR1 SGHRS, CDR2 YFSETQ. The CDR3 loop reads CASSPYTSVDNTGELFF. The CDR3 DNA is TGCGCCAGCAGCCCATATACTAGCGTCGATAACACCGGGGAGCTGTTTTTT.

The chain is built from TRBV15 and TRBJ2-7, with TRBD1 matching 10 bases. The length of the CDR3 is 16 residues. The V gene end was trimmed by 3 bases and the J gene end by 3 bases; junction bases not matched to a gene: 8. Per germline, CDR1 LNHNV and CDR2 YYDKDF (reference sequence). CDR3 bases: TGTGCCACCAGCAGTCTCTCCGGGACAGGGGTCTACGAGCAGTACTTC. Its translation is CATSSLSGTGVYEQYF.

This CDR3 is CASTQLTGASEQYF. CDR3 coding DNA: TGTGCCAGCACCCAACTCACGGGGGCGAGCGAGCAGTACTTC. The chain combines TRBV11-2 with TRBJ2-7, with D possibly called TRBD1 or TRBD2 (6 bases each). Trimming removed 7 bases at V and 6 bases at J, with 19 bases between. This CDR3 is 14 amino acids long. The germline CDR1 and CDR2 sequences are SGHAT and FQNNGV.

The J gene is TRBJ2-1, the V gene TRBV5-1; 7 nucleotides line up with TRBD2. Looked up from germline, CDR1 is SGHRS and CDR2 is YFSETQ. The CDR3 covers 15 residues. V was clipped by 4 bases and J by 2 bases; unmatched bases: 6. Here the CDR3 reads CASSGGDYTYNEQFF. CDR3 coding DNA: TGCGCCAGCAGCGGCGGGGACTACACCTACAATGAGCAGTTCTTC.

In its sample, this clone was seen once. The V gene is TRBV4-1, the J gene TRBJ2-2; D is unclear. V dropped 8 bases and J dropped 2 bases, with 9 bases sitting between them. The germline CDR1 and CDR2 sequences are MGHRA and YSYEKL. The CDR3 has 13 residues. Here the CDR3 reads CASSITNTGELFF. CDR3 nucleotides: TGCGCCAGCTCAATAACTAACACCGGGGAGCTGTTTTTT.

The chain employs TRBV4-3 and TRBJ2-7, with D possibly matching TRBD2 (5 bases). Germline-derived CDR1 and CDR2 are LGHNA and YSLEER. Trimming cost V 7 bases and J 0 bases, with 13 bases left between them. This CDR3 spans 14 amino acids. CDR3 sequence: CASKSGTLSYEQYF. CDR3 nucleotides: TGCGCCAGCAAGAGCGGCACCCTCTCCTACGAGCAGTACTTC.

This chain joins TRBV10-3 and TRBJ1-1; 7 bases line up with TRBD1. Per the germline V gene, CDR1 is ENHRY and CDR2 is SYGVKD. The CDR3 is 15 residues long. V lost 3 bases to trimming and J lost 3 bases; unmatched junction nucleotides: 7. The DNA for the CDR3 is TGTGCCATCAGTGAATTTAGGGGGCTGGACACTGAAGCTTTCTTT. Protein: CAISEFRGLDTEAFF.

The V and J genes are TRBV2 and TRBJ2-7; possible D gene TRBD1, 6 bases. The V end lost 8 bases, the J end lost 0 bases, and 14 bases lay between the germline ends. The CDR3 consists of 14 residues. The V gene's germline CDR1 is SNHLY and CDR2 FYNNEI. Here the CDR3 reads CASCWTVSSYEQYF. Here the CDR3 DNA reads TGTGCCAGCTGTTGGACAGTCAGCTCCTACGAGCAGTACTTC.

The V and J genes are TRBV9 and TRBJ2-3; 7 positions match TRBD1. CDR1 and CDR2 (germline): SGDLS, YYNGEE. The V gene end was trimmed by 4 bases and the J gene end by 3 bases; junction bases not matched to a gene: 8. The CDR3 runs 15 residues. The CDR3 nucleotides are TGTGCCAGCAGCCCCCCGACAGGGTTAACAGATACGCAGTATTTT. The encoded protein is CASSPPTGLTDTQYF.

The CDR3 loop is CASRSSQGKAHEQYF. As DNA, the CDR3 is TGTGCCAGCCGATCCTCCCAGGGGAAAGCCCACGAGCAGTACTTC. J is TRBJ2-7 and V is TRBV2, with D possibly TRBD1 on 6 matching bases. CDR3 length: 15 amino acids. The germline V gene has CDR1 SNHLY and CDR2 FYNNEI. V lost 8 bases and J lost 5, with 22 bases in between. Complete variable domain (other parts from reference TRBV2 and TRBJ2-7): EPEVTQTPSHQVTQMGQEVILRCVPISNHLYFYWYRQILGQKVEFLVSFYNNEISEKSEIFDDQFSVERPDGSNFTLKIRSTKLEDSAMYFCASRSSQGKAHEQYFGPGTRLTVT.

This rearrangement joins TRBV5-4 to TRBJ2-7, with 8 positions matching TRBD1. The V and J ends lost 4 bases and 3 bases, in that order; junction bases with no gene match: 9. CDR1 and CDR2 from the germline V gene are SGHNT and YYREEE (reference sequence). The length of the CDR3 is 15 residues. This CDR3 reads CASSASDRAGYEQYF. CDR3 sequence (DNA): TGTGCCAGCAGCGCCTCGGACAGGGCCGGCTACGAGCAGTACTTC.

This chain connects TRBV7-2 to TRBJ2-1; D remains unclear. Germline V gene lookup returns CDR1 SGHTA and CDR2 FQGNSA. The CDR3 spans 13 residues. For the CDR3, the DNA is TGTGCAGTAAGCTATAGCTCCTACAATGAGCAGTTCTTC. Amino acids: CAVSYSSYNEQFF.

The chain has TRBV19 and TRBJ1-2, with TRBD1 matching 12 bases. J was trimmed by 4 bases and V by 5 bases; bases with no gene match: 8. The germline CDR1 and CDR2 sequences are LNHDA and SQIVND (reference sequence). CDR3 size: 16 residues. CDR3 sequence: CASSPGGDRGLYGYTF. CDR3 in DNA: TGTGCCAGTAGTCCCGGGGGGGACAGGGGGCTCTATGGCTACACCTTC.

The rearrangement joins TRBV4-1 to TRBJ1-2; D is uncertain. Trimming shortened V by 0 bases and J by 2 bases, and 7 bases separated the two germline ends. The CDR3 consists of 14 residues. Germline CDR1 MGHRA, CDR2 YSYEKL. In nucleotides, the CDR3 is TGCGCCAGCAGCCAAGATGATTCAAACTATGGCTACACCTTC. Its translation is CASSQDDSNYGYTF.

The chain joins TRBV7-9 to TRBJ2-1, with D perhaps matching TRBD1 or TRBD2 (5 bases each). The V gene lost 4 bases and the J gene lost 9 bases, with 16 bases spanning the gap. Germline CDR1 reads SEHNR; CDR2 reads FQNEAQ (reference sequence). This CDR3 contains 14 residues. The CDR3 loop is CASSSGPGPGEQFF. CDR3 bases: TGTGCCAGCAGCTCGGGACCGGGGCCCGGTGAGCAGTTCTTC.

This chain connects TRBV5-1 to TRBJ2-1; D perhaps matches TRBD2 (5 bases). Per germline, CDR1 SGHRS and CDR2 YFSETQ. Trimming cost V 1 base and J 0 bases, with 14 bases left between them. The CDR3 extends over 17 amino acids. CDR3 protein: CASSLSLLSGSYNEQFF. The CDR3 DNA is TGCGCCAGCAGCTTGAGCCTTCTCAGCGGCTCCTACAATGAGCAGTTCTTC.

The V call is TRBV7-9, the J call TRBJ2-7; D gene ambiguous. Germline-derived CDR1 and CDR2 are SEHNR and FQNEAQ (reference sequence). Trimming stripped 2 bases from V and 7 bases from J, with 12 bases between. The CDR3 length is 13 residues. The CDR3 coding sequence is TGTGCCAGCAGCTTAACATCGGTTTGGGAGCAGTACTTC. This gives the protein CASSLTSVWEQYF.